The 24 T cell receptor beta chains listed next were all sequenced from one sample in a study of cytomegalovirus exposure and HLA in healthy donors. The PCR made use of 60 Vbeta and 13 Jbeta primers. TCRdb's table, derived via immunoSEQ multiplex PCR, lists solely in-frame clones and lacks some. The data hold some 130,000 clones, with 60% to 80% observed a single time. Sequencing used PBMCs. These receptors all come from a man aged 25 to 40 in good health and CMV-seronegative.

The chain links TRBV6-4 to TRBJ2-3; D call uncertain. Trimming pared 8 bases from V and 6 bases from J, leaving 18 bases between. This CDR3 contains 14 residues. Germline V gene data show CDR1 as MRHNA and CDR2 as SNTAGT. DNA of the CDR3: TGTGCCAGCTCGAGCGTCCCAACCGGGGATACGCAGTATTTT. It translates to CASSSVPTGDTQYF.

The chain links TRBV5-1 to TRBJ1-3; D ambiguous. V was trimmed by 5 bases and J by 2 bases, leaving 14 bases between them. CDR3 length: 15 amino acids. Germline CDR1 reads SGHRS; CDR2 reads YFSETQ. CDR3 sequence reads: CASSAQPRAGNTIYF. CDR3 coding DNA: TGCGCCAGCAGTGCACAACCTCGGGCTGGAAACACCATATATTTT.

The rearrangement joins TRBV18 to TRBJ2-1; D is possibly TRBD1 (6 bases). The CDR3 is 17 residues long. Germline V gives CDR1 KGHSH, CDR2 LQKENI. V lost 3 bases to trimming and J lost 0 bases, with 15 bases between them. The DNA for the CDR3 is TGTGCCAGCTCACCGCCGGGACATCCGAGCTCCTACAATGAGCAGTTCTTC. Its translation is CASSPPGHPSSYNEQFF.

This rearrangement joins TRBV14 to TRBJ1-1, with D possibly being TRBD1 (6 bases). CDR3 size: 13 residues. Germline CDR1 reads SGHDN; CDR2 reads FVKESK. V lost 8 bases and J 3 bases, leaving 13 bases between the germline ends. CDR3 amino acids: CASRKQGDTEAFF. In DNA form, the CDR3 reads TGTGCCAGCCGGAAACAGGGTGACACTGAAGCTTTCTTT.

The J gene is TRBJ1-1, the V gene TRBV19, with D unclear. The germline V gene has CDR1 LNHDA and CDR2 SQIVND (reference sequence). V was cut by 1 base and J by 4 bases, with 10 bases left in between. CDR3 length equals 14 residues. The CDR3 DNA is TGTGCCAGTAGTATAGGGGCCGGTAGCACTGAAGCTTTCTTT. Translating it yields CASSIGAGSTEAFF.

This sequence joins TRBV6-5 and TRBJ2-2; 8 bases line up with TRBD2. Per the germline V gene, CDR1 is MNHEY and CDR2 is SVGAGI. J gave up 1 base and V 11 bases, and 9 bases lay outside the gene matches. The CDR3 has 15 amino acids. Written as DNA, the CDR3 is TGTGCCTGCGGGGGGCTAGCGAAGAACACCGGGGAGCTGTTTTTT. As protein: CACGGLAKNTGELFF.

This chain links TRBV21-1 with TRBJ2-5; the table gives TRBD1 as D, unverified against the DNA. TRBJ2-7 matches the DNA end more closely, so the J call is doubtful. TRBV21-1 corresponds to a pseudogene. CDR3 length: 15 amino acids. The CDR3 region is CASSKEAGQGDEQYF. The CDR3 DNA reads TGTGCCAGCAGCAAAGAGGCAGGGCAAGGCGACGAGCAGTACTTC.

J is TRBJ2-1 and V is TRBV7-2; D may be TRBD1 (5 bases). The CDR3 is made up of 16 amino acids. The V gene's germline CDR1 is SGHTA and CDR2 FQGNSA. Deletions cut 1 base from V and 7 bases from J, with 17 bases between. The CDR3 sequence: CASSLGSVVRVNEQFF. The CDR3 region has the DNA TGTGCCAGCAGCTTAGGTTCGGTGGTCAGGGTTAATGAGCAGTTCTTC.

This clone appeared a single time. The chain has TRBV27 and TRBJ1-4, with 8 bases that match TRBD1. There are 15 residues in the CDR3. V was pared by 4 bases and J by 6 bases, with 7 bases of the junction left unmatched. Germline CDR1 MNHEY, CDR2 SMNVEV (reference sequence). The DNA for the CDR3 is TGTGCCAGCAGTTCTTATACAGGGGGGGATGAAAAACTGTTTTTT. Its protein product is CASSSYTGGDEKLFF.

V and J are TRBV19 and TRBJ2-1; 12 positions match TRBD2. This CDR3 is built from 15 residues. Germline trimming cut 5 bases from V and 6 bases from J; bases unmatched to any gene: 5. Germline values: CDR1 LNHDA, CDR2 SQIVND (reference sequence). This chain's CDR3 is CASSESSGRANEQFF. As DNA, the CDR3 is TGTGCCAGTAGTGAGTCTAGCGGGAGGGCCAATGAGCAGTTCTTC.

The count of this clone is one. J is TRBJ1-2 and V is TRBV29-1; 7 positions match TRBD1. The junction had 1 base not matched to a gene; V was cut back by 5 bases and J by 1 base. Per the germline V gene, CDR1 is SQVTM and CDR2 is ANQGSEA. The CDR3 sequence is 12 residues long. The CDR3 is CSVRGLNYGYTF. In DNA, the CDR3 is TGCAGCGTTAGGGGGCTTAACTATGGCTACACCTTC.

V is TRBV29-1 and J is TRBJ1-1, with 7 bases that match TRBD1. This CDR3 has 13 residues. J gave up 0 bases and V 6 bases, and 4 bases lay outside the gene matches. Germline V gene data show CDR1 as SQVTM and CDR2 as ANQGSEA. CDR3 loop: CSVTGFLNTEAFF. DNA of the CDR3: TGCAGCGTGACAGGGTTTTTGAACACTGAAGCTTTCTTT.

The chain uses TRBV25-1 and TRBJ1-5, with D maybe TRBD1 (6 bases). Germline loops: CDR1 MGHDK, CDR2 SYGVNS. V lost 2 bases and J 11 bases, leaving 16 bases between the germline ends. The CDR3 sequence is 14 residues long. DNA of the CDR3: TGTGCCAGCAGTGAAAAAGGGTCAGGGGATACCCAGCATTTT. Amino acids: CASSEKGSGDTQHF.

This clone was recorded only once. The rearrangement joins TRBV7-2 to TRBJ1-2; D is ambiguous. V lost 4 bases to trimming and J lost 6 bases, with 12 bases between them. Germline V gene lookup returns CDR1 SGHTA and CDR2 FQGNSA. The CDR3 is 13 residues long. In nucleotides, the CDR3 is TGTGCCAGCAGCTCCCGACATGGCAATGGCTACACCTTC. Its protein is CASSSRHGNGYTF.

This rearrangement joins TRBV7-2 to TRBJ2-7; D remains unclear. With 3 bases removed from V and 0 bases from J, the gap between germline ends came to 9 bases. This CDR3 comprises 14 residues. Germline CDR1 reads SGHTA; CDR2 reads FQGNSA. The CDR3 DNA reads TGTGCCAGCAGCTTCGCGGCGGTCTCCTACGAGCAGTACTTC. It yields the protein CASSFAAVSYEQYF.

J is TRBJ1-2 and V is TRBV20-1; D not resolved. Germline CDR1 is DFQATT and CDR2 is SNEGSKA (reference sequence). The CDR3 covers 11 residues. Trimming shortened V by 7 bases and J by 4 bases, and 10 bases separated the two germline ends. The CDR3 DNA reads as TGCAGTGTATATCTCGGCTATGGCTACACCTTC. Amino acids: CSVYLGYGYTF.

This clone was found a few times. This CDR3 reads CASSEGQPLSTEAFF. CDR3 DNA: TGTGCCAGCAGTGAGGGGCAACCACTGAGCACTGAAGCTTTCTTT. J is TRBJ1-1 and V is TRBV2; a weak D match, TRBD1 (5 bases). Germline V lookup: CDR1 SNHLY, CDR2 FYNNEI. The CDR3 has 15 residues. V shed 3 bases and J shed 4 bases, with 15 bases lying between them. The whole variable domain, filled in from reference TRBV2 and TRBJ1-1, reads EPEVTQTPSHQVTQMGQEVILRCVPISNHLYFYWYRQILGQKVEFLVSFYNNEISEKSEIFDDQFSVERPDGSNFTLKIRSTKLEDSAMYFCASSEGQPLSTEAFFGQGTRLTVV.

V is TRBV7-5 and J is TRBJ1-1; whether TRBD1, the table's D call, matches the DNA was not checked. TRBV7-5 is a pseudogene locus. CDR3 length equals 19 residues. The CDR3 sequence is CARSSNGLISTGRDTEAFF. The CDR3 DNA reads TGTGCCAGAAGCTCCAACGGACTCATATCGACAGGAAGAGACACTGAAGCTTTCTTT.

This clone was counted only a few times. CDR3 in DNA: TGTGCCAGCAGCCACGGACTAGAACGGCAGACCCAGTACTTC. Residues: CASSHGLERQTQYF. J is TRBJ2-5 and V is TRBV6-5, with 7 positions matching TRBD2. The germline V gene encodes CDR1 MNHEY and CDR2 SVGAGI. The J segment lost 6 bases and the V segment lost 6 bases, leaving 10 bases of the junction unmatched. The CDR3 contains 14 residues.

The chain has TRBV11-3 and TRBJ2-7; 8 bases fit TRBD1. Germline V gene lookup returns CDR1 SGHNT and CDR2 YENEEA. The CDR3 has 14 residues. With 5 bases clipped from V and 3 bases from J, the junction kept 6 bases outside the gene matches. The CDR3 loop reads CASSARGTGYEQYF. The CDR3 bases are TGTGCCAGCAGCGCCAGAGGGACAGGCTACGAGCAGTACTTC.

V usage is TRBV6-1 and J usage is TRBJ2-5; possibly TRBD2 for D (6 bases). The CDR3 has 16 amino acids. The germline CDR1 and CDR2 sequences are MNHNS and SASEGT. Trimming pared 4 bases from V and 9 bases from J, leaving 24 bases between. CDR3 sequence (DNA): TGTGCCAGCAGTGTTGAGAGCGGAGAGGGGTCGGGGGCCCAGTACTTC. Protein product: CASSVESGEGSGAQYF.

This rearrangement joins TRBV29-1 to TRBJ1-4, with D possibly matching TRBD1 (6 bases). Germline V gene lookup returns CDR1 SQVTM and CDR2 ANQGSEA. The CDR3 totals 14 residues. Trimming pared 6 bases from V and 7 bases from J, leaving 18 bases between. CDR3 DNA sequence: TGCAGCGTCGGCATACAGGGTTCCCTTGAAAAACTGTTTTTT. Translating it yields CSVGIQGSLEKLFF.

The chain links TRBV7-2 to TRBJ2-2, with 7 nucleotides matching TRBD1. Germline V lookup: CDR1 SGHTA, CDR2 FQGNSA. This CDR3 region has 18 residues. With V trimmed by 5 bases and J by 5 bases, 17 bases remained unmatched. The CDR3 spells CASSLRAYRDRGTGELFF. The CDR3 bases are TGTGCCAGCAGCCTTAGGGCTTACCGGGACAGAGGGACCGGGGAGCTGTTTTTT.

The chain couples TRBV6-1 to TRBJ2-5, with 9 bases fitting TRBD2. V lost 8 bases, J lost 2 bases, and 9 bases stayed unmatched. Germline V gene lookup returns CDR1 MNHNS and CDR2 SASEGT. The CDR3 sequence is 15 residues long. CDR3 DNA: TGTGCCAGCCGACGGCTAGCGGGGATACAAGAGACCCAGTACTTC. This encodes CASRRLAGIQETQYF.